The T cell receptor beta chain under discussion was sequenced for a study of T-cell memory formation after mild COVID-19. Study-wide background: TCR clusters were mostly confined to one donor each.

This clonotype has only a few counts. Its target is not known. The CDR3 is 14 residues long. The V gene's germline CDR1 is MNHNY and CDR2 SVGAGI (reference sequence). Trimming took 2 bases from V and 1 from J; bases not matched to a gene: 0. Researchers used 5'RACE with constant-segment primers to make TCR alpha and TCR beta cDNA libraries that carry sample barcodes and UMIs. TCRdb itself ran the 5' RACE reads through MiXCR, one entry per CDR3 protein. The table records 290,000 or so distinct CDR3 sequences, roughly a fifth of them present only once. Study-level findings and limits: Clones that contracted from day 15 to 85 were balanced CD4/CD8, while later expanders leaned CD4+.

The rearrangement uses TRBV6-6 and TRBJ1-1; 8 nucleotides match TRBD1. Material for sequencing was PBMCs or a T cell subset sorted from them (not recorded which). This receptor was obtained from a man between 18 and 35 years old who had mild COVID-19 (a few samples of this study predate the infection). Cell type and time point are not known. The CDR3 DNA is TGTGCCAGCAGTTACGACAGGGGGAACACTGAAGCTTTCTTT. The encoded protein is CASSYDRGNTEAFF.